Listed here are 25 T cell receptor beta chains from one sample, sequenced in a study of cytomegalovirus exposure and HLA in healthy donors. Data came from immunoSEQ multiplex PCR; TCRdb stores just in-frame clones and leaves some out. The sample lists roughly 250,000 clones, around 91% occurring once. The sample was PBMCs. The receptors stem from a woman aged 18 to 35 in good health and CMV-seronegative.

This clone was detected only a few times. This sample also contains other DNA sequences that code for the same CDR3. This chain connects TRBV6-5 to TRBJ1-2; 11 nucleotides align to TRBD1. CDR1 is MNHEY and CDR2 is SVGAGI in the germline V gene. This CDR3 is 16 amino acids long. Unmatched junction bases numbered 6, after V lost 2 bases and J lost 4 bases. CDR3 bases: TGTGCCAGCAGTTACACTGGGACAGGGGGTTCCTATGGCTACACCTTC. Protein: CASSYTGTGGSYGYTF.

This chain connects TRBV28 to TRBJ1-2; 7 nucleotides match TRBD1. Per germline, CDR1 MDHEN and CDR2 SYDVKM. Unmatched junction bases numbered 6, after V lost 1 base and J lost 4 bases. CDR3 size: 15 residues. The DNA of the CDR3 is TGTGCCAGCAGTTTATTGAGGGGGCGCAGCTATGGCTACACCTTC. It specifies CASSLLRGRSYGYTF.

This CDR3 reads CASSLVPSLAGGPGTQYF. As DNA, the CDR3 is TGTGCCAGCAGCTTAGTCCCCAGTCTAGCGGGGGGGCCGGGTACGCAGTATTTT. The V gene is TRBV11-2, the J gene TRBJ2-3; the match to TRBD2 covers 12 bases. The junction had 13 bases not matched to a gene; V was cut back by 1 base and J by 8 bases. The CDR3 covers 18 residues. Per germline, CDR1 SGHAT and CDR2 FQNNGV.

The rearrangement links TRBV27 to TRBJ2-5; 8 bases fit TRBD2. This CDR3 comprises 16 residues. Per germline, CDR1 MNHEY and CDR2 SMNVEV (reference sequence). The V segment lost 4 bases and the J segment 4 bases; nucleotides outside the gene matches: 11. CDR3 in amino acids: CASSSLVKRGSETQYF. The CDR3 coding sequence is TGTGCCAGCAGTTCCCTAGTCAAGCGGGGGTCAGAGACCCAGTACTTC.

V usage is TRBV2 and J usage is TRBJ2-3, with 11 bases that match TRBD2. This CDR3 is 21 amino acids long. V was pared by 7 bases and J by 3 bases, with 24 bases of the junction left unmatched. The V gene's germline CDR1 is SNHLY and CDR2 FYNNEI. Here the CDR3 reads CASTLRDIGRGSGGATDTQYF. The CDR3 region has the DNA TGTGCCAGCACTCTCCGGGACATAGGCAGGGGTAGCGGGGGGGCAACAGATACGCAGTATTTT.

V and J are TRBV18 and TRBJ2-3; possibly TRBD1 for D (6 bases). Per germline, CDR1 KGHSH and CDR2 LQKENI. The CDR3 has 13 amino acids. V was cut by 6 bases and J by 6 bases, with 13 bases left in between. The CDR3 sequence is CASSLNDRDTQYF. The DNA for the CDR3 is TGTGCCAGCTCGCTCAACGACAGGGATACGCAGTATTTT. Variable domain in full (rest from reference TRBV18 and TRBJ2-3): NAGVMQNPRHLVRRRGQEARLRCSPMKGHSHVYWYRQLPEEGLKFMVYLQKENIIDESGMPKERFSAEFPKEGPSILRIQQVVRGDSAAYFCASSLNDRDTQYFGPGTRLTVL.

J is TRBJ1-4 and V is TRBV5-1; D is uncertain. V lost 4 bases, J lost 8 bases, and 12 bases lay in between. The CDR3 runs 13 residues. Germline CDR1 reads SGHRS; CDR2 reads YFSETQ. The CDR3 DNA follows: TGCGCCAGCAGCCCGCGCGAGGAAGAAAAACTGTTTTTT. This encodes CASSPREEEKLFF.

The J gene is TRBJ1-1, the V gene TRBV27, with D perhaps matching TRBD1 (6 bases). The CDR3 is 13 amino acids. Deletions cut 6 bases from V and 4 bases from J, with 12 bases between. Germline CDR1 reads MNHEY; CDR2 reads SMNVEV (reference sequence). CDR3 protein: CASRRTVGTEAFF. For the CDR3, the DNA is TGTGCCAGCAGGAGGACAGTCGGCACTGAAGCTTTCTTT.

This chain connects TRBV7-9 to TRBJ1-2; D remains unclear. The V end was cut by 2 bases, the J end by 2 bases, with 9 bases between. The CDR3 consists of 14 residues. CDR1 is SEHNR and CDR2 is FQNEAQ in the germline V gene (reference sequence). The CDR3 DNA is TGTGCCAGCAGCTTAACGGTCTCCAACTATGGCTACACCTTC. Translated: CASSLTVSNYGYTF.

The chain links TRBV6-5 to TRBJ2-1, with TRBD2 matching over 8 bases. The junction had 0 bases not matched to a gene; V was cut back by 5 bases and J by 9 bases. This CDR3 comprises 11 residues. The germline gives CDR1 MNHEY, CDR2 SVGAGI. DNA for the CDR3: TGTGCCAGCAGTCTAGCGGGTGAGCAGTTCTTC. This translates into CASSLAGEQFF.

V is TRBV14 and J is TRBJ2-1, with 10 bases identical to TRBD2. The V segment lost 0 bases and the J segment 3 bases; nucleotides outside the gene matches: 2. From germline, CDR1 is SGHDN and CDR2 FVKESK. CDR3 length: 16 residues. This chain's CDR3 is CASSQDLAGDYNEQFF. The CDR3 DNA reads TGTGCCAGCAGCCAAGATCTAGCGGGGGACTACAATGAGCAGTTCTTC. The entire variable domain, with the rest obtained from reference TRBV14 and TRBJ2-1, is as follows: EAGVTQFPSHSVIEKGQTVTLRCDPISGHDNLYWYRRVMGKEIKFLLHFVKESKQDESGMPNNRFLAERTGGTYSTLKVQPAELEDSGVYFCASSQDLAGDYNEQFFGPGTRLTVL.

This chain links TRBV4-1 with TRBJ1-1; D gene ambiguous. This CDR3 contains 17 residues. V was shortened by 1 base and J by 2 bases, with 17 bases between the two germline ends. The V gene's germline CDR1 is MGHRA and CDR2 YSYEKL. CDR3 coding DNA: TGCGCCAGCAGCCAAGGGGCTACGTCGCCGGAAAACACTGAAGCTTTCTTT. It specifies CASSQGATSPENTEAFF.

This clone was recorded only once. V usage is TRBV7-7 and J usage is TRBJ2-2, with TRBD1 identical over 9 bases. This CDR3 is 14 amino acids long. Germline lookup yields CDR1 SSHAT and CDR2 FNYEAQ (reference sequence). V lost 2 bases to trimming and J lost 6 bases; unmatched junction nucleotides: 1. CDR3 sequence: CASSLRTGAGELFF. Written as DNA, the CDR3 is TGTGCCAGCAGCTTAAGGACAGGGGCCGGGGAGCTGTTTTTT.

This clone was seen a single time. The chain carries TRBV6-5 and TRBJ2-7; TRBD1 is a possible D gene (6 bases). The CDR3 length is 14 residues. Trimming removed 8 bases at V and 1 base at J, with 15 bases between. Looked up from germline, CDR1 is MNHEY and CDR2 is SVGAGI. CDR3 sequence: CASARVRGSYEQYF. DNA for the CDR3: TGTGCCAGCGCCCGGGTCAGGGGTTCCTACGAGCAGTACTTC.

This clone was detected once. The genes are TRBV5-1 and TRBJ1-1; TRBD1 agrees at 8 bases. Unmatched junction bases numbered 6, after V lost 4 bases and J lost 1 base. Germline V gives CDR1 SGHRS, CDR2 YFSETQ. The CDR3 is 15 residues long. The CDR3 bases are TGCGCCAGCAGCCCAAATACAGGGGGGAACACTGAAGCTTTCTTT. Translating it yields CASSPNTGGNTEAFF.

The chain uses TRBV6-1 and TRBJ1-5; a possible D gene is TRBD1 (5 bases). The length of the CDR3 is 14 residues. The germline CDR1 and CDR2 sequences are MNHNS and SASEGT. V was cut by 2 bases and J by 6 bases, with 11 bases left in between. The CDR3 loop reads CASSEMPGIQPQHF. The CDR3 nucleotides are TGTGCCAGCAGTGAAATGCCAGGGATTCAGCCCCAGCATTTT.

The chain recombines TRBV4-1 with TRBJ1-5; 7 bases are shared with TRBD1. The J segment lost 6 bases and the V segment lost 2 bases, leaving 7 bases of the junction unmatched. CDR1 is MGHRA, CDR2 YSYEKL, per germline. The CDR3 is 15 residues long. CDR3 sequence: CASSQYRGKGQPQHF. CDR3 in DNA: TGCGCCAGCAGCCAATACAGGGGCAAGGGTCAGCCCCAGCATTTT.

This chain uses TRBV27 with TRBJ2-7; the D gene is possibly TRBD2 (6 bases). V lost 6 bases, J lost 5 bases, and 17 bases lay in between. Germline CDR1 MNHEY, CDR2 SMNVEV (reference sequence). The CDR3 sequence is 14 residues long. CDR3 sequence reads: CASSPRAGLHEQYF. The CDR3 DNA reads as TGTGCCAGCAGCCCCCGTGCGGGGCTGCACGAGCAGTACTTC.

The sample holds a few counts of this clone. The chain recombines TRBV11-2 with TRBJ1-6, with D possibly matching TRBD1 (5 bases). The CDR3 has 13 residues. V was trimmed by 2 bases and J by 8 bases, leaving 7 bases between them. The germline V gene encodes CDR1 SGHAT and CDR2 FQNNGV. The CDR3 DNA reads as TGTGCCAGCAGCTTATCGGGGGATTCACCCCTCCACTTT. As protein: CASSLSGDSPLHF.

The genes are TRBV28 and TRBJ1-1; no clear D. V gave up 3 bases and J gave up 6 bases, with 20 bases separating them. CDR1 and CDR2 (germline): MDHEN, SYDVKM. There are 16 residues in the CDR3. This chain's CDR3 is CASSLQESGSSAEAFF. CDR3 in DNA: TGTGCCAGCAGTTTGCAGGAGTCGGGGTCTAGCGCTGAAGCTTTCTTT.

In DNA form, the CDR3 reads TGCAGCGTTTCCGACAGGGGGCTCACTGAAGCTTTCTTT. Translated, it gives CSVSDRGLTEAFF. The V and J genes are TRBV29-1 and TRBJ1-1, with 10 bases aligning to TRBD1. Germline V CDR1 and CDR2: SQVTM, ANQGSEA. The CDR3 runs to 13 residues. The J segment lost 4 bases and the V segment lost 5 bases, leaving 4 bases of the junction unmatched.

This clone was observed a single time. The chain links TRBV11-2 to TRBJ1-1, with no clear D. V was trimmed by 10 bases and J by 3 bases, leaving 9 bases between them. This CDR3 region has 11 residues. Germline loops: CDR1 SGHAT, CDR2 FQNNGV. The CDR3 here is CATQRDTEAFF. The CDR3 region has the DNA TGTGCCACACAGAGGGACACTGAAGCTTTCTTT.

V and J are TRBV7-2 and TRBJ2-7; the match to TRBD1 covers 9 bases. CDR3 length: 17 residues. J was trimmed by 4 bases and V by 1 base; bases with no gene match: 11. In germline, CDR1 is SGHTA, CDR2 FQGNSA. Here the CDR3 DNA reads TGTGCCAGCAGCTTAGTTAGTTGGGGACAGGGTACGTACGAGCAGTACTTC. Translation: CASSLVSWGQGTYEQYF.

The chain couples TRBV4-1 to TRBJ2-3; TRBD2 matches at 9 bases. Germline V gene lookup returns CDR1 MGHRA and CDR2 YSYEKL. The trim removed 4 bases at V and 4 bases at J, leaving 6 bases unmatched. The CDR3 has 15 amino acids. CDR3 in DNA: TGCGCCAGCAGCCGACTAGCGGCTTACTCAGATACGCAGTATTTT. Translated, it gives CASSRLAAYSDTQYF.

This clone was detected once. V is TRBV11-2 and J is TRBJ2-2, with D unresolved. Germline values: CDR1 SGHAT, CDR2 FQNNGV. The CDR3 has 14 residues. Trimming pared 1 base from V and 5 bases from J, leaving 8 bases between. CDR3 DNA: TGTGCCAGCAGCTTAGGTCGCGCGACCGGGGAGCTGTTTTTT. This translates into CASSLGRATGELFF.